The 21 T cell receptor beta chains listed next were all sequenced from one sample in a study of blood T cell repertoires in COVID-19. The table came from immunoSEQ multiplex PCR; TCRdb's copy has only in-frame clones and leaves some out. The table lists around 140,000 clones, about 90% of them singletons, with 2% to 3% in the top ten. The sample comprised peripheral blood. The receptors were gathered from a man over 45 with active COVID-19.

The CDR3 nucleotides are TGTGCCAGCAGCTTCGGGTCATATCAGCCCCAGCATTTT. Its protein is CASSFGSYQPQHF. This chain joins TRBV7-2 and TRBJ1-5; D is uncertain. From germline, CDR1 is SGHTA and CDR2 FQGNSA. The CDR3 is 13 amino acids. V was trimmed by 3 bases and J by 5 bases, leaving 8 bases between them.

The V call is TRBV11-2, the J call TRBJ2-7, with D perhaps TRBD2 (6 bases). Germline values: CDR1 SGHAT, CDR2 FQNNGV. Deletions cut 3 bases from V and 1 base from J, with 7 bases between. The CDR3 contains 13 residues. The CDR3 sequence: CASSFGSSYEQYF. The CDR3 DNA reads as TGTGCCAGCAGCTTCGGGAGTTCCTACGAGCAGTACTTC.

This clone was detected once. V gene TRBV18 combines with J gene TRBJ2-3, with TRBD2 matching 9 bases. The CDR3 has 17 residues. V lost 6 bases and J lost 2; bases outside the gene matches: 12. The germline V gene has CDR1 KGHSH and CDR2 LQKENI. The CDR3 reads CASSPTSGRTSTDTQYF. DNA of the CDR3: TGTGCCAGCTCGCCGACTAGCGGCCGCACTTCCACAGATACGCAGTATTTT.

The V call is TRBV5-1, the J call TRBJ1-2; no firm D call. Trimming shortened V by 3 bases and J by 2 bases, and 8 bases separated the two germline ends. The CDR3 length is 13 residues. The germline V gene encodes CDR1 SGHRS and CDR2 YFSETQ. The CDR3 DNA reads as TGCGCCAGCAGCTCAGATGGCAACTATGGCTACACCTTC. Translated, it gives CASSSDGNYGYTF.

The chain combines TRBV24-1 with TRBJ2-3; tentatively, D is TRBD2 (5 bases). The CDR3 length is 14 residues. V was cut by 5 bases and J by 0 bases, with 8 bases left in between. Germline CDR1 and CDR2: KGHDR and SFDVKD. CDR3 amino acids: CATSASGSTDTQYF. The CDR3 nucleotides are TGTGCCACCAGTGCCTCGGGGAGCACAGATACGCAGTATTTT.

This clone was seen more than once but under ten times. The genes are TRBV19 and TRBJ2-3, with TRBD1 as a possible D gene (6 bases). V lost 11 bases, J lost 1 base, and 22 bases lay in between. The CDR3 totals 16 residues. CDR1 LNHDA and CDR2 SQIVND come from the germline V gene (reference sequence). Written as DNA, the CDR3 is TGTGCCGCGCGTGGGGACACAGGCTTCGGCACAGATACGCAGTATTTT. Protein: CAARGDTGFGTDTQYF.

This clone was recorded a few times. This chain's CDR3 is CASSKQRGWETQYF. In DNA, the CDR3 is TGTGCCAGCAGTAAACAGCGGGGGTGGGAGACCCAGTACTTC. V gene TRBV6-5 combines with J gene TRBJ2-5; 8 nucleotides match TRBD2. Germline values: CDR1 MNHEY, CDR2 SVGAGI. This CDR3 spans 14 amino acids. The junction had 7 bases not matched to a gene; V was cut back by 5 bases and J by 5 bases.

The CDR3 loop reads CASRPPQRDTQYF. As DNA, the CDR3 is TGTGCCAGCAGGCCCCCTCAGCGAGATACGCAGTATTTT. The V gene is TRBV7-9, the J gene TRBJ2-3, with D unclear. V was trimmed by 6 bases and J by 5 bases, leaving 12 bases between them. The CDR3 runs 13 residues. Per the germline V gene, CDR1 is SEHNR and CDR2 is FQNEAQ (reference sequence).

V gene TRBV7-2 combines with J gene TRBJ2-3, with 11 bases that match TRBD2. With V trimmed by 5 bases and J by 6 bases, 10 bases remained unmatched. The CDR3 totals 16 residues. Germline V gives CDR1 SGHTA, CDR2 FQGNSA. The DNA of the CDR3 is TGTGCCAGCAGCCTATCCTCTAGCGGGGGGATGGATACGCAGTATTTT. It codes for CASSLSSSGGMDTQYF. The full variable domain, in which reference TRBV7-2 and TRBJ2-3 provide the parts outside the CDR3, is GAGVSQSPSNKVTEKGKDVELRCDPISGHTALYWYRQSLGQGLEFLIYFQGNSAPDKSGLPSDRFSAERTGGSVSTLTIQRTQQEDSAVYLCASSLSSSGGMDTQYFGPGTRLTVL.

This clone was detected once. This rearrangement joins TRBV6-2 or TRBV6-3 to TRBJ2-1, with D perhaps TRBD2 (5 bases). Germline values: CDR1 MNHEY, CDR2 SVGEGT. This CDR3 region has 16 residues. With 5 bases removed from V and 2 bases from J, the gap between germline ends came to 16 bases. CDR3: CASSGQVTGTYNEQFF. The CDR3 nucleotides are TGTGCCAGCAGTGGCCAGGTGACGGGGACCTACAATGAGCAGTTCTTC.

The J gene is TRBJ2-5, the V gene TRBV5-1, with D maybe TRBD1 (6 bases). Germline CDR1 is SGHRS and CDR2 is YFSETQ. With 0 bases removed from V and 1 base from J, the gap between germline ends came to 13 bases. The CDR3 length is 16 residues. DNA for the CDR3: TGCGCCAGCAGCTTGGGGTCCGGGACAAGCCAAGAGACCCAGTACTTC. Its protein is CASSLGSGTSQETQYF.

The chain links TRBV3-1 (or the pseudogene TRBV3-2) to TRBJ1-1; 9 positions agree with TRBD1. V gave up 4 bases and J gave up 0 bases; unmatched junction bases: 6. Germline V lookup: CDR1 LGHDT, CDR2 YNNKEL (reference sequence). The CDR3 runs to 16 residues. The DNA of the CDR3 is TGTGCCAGCAGCCTTAGGACAGGGGCGATGAACACTGAAGCTTTCTTT. Translated, it gives CASSLRTGAMNTEAFF.

The chain recombines TRBV24-1 with TRBJ2-3, with D perhaps TRBD1 (6 bases). CDR1 is KGHDR and CDR2 is SFDVKD in the germline V gene. V shed 3 bases and J shed 1 base, with 10 bases lying between them. The CDR3 covers 15 residues. The CDR3 loop is CATSDLQGGTDTQYF. The CDR3 nucleotides read TGTGCCACCAGTGATCTACAGGGTGGCACAGATACGCAGTATTTT.

The gene calls are TRBV5-4 and TRBJ1-2, with TRBD1 matching over 8 bases. The CDR3 has 15 residues. V shed 3 bases, J shed 1 base, and the junction held 5 bases outside the gene matches. The germline V gene has CDR1 SGHNT and CDR2 YYREEE (reference sequence). The CDR3 region is CASSSRTGNNYGYTF. The CDR3 bases are TGTGCCAGCAGCTCAAGGACAGGGAATAACTATGGCTACACCTTC.

This chain joins TRBV10-3 and TRBJ2-1, with 9 bases lining up with TRBD2. The CDR3 is 19 residues long. Germline V CDR1 and CDR2: ENHRY, SYGVKD. The V gene end was trimmed by 3 bases and the J gene end by 3 bases; junction bases not matched to a gene: 15. CDR3 residues: CAISDSVVGNSGGYNEQFF. In DNA form, the CDR3 reads TGTGCCATCAGTGATAGTGTCGTAGGTAATAGCGGGGGCTACAATGAGCAGTTCTTC.

This clone was recorded only once. The chain recombines TRBV10-3 with TRBJ1-1; tentative D call: TRBD1 (6 bases). Looked up from germline, CDR1 is ENHRY and CDR2 is SYGVKD. The CDR3 consists of 13 residues. The V end was cut by 5 bases, the J end by 1 base, with 8 bases between. In DNA, the CDR3 is TGTGCCATCAGTACAGGGTGGAACACTGAAGCTTTCTTT. It is translated as CAISTGWNTEAFF.

This chain joins TRBV7-7 and TRBJ2-3; 11 bases are a match to TRBD2. With V trimmed by 4 bases and J by 1 base, 4 bases remained unmatched. Germline CDR1 is SSHAT and CDR2 is FNYEAQ (reference sequence). The CDR3 covers 16 residues. In DNA, the CDR3 is TGTGCCAGCAGCTCCGGGACTAGCGGCCGCACAGATACGCAGTATTTT. Residues: CASSSGTSGRTDTQYF.

This rearrangement joins TRBV9 to TRBJ1-4; weak D call: TRBD1 (5 bases). Trimming removed 0 bases from V and 0 bases from J, with 9 bases in between. Germline lookup yields CDR1 SGDLS and CDR2 YYNGEE. This CDR3 contains 16 residues. In DNA form, the CDR3 reads TGTGCCAGCAGCGTAGTATGGGGCGCAACTAATGAAAAACTGTTTTTT. Translated: CASSVVWGATNEKLFF.

This sequence joins TRBV6-5 and TRBJ1-1, with 9 positions matching TRBD1. The trim removed 8 bases at V and 8 bases at J, leaving 9 bases unmatched. CDR3 length equals 13 residues. From germline, CDR1 is MNHEY and CDR2 SVGAGI. CDR3 coding DNA: TGTGCCAGCGGAAGAACAGGGGGCCTCGAAGCTTTCTTT. Protein sequence: CASGRTGGLEAFF.

The chain uses TRBV7-9 and TRBJ1-4; 7 bases match TRBD1. Germline V gives CDR1 SEHNR, CDR2 FQNEAQ (reference sequence). V gave up 5 bases and J gave up 7 bases; unmatched junction bases: 10. The CDR3 is made up of 15 amino acids. This CDR3 is CASSRTTGLFEKLFF. In DNA, the CDR3 is TGTGCCAGCAGCCGTACGACAGGGTTATTTGAAAAACTGTTTTTT.

V and J are TRBV3-1 (or the pseudogene TRBV3-2) and TRBJ1-2; maybe TRBD1 (5 bases). V lost 1 base, J lost 4 bases, and 16 bases lay in between. CDR1 and CDR2 from the germline V gene are LGHDT and YNNKEL (reference sequence). The CDR3 has 16 residues. CDR3 protein: CASSQGTGLNSYGYTF. The DNA of the CDR3 is TGTGCCAGCAGCCAAGGTACAGGCTTGAATTCCTATGGCTACACCTTC.